Listed below are T cell receptor beta chains from one sample, sequenced in a study of blood T cell repertoires in COVID-19. The repertoire was sequenced with immunoSEQ multiplex PCR; TCRdb's copy has only in-frame clones and lacks some. The sample includes more than 150,000 clones, 80% to 90% of them seen just once. Sequencing was done on a sample of PBMCs or T cells enriched from blood (not recorded which). The receptors derive from a middle-aged man who had recovered from COVID-19. The CDR3 runs from the conserved cysteine through the conserved F or W. D genes are given only for firm matches. The listing skips clone size in some rows; elsewhere it reads once, few, many or a size class.

cdr3_aa: CASSLLSPAGKGGIYGYTF
cdr3_nt: TGTGCCAGCAGTTTATTATCCCCCGCGGGGAAGGGGGGGATATATGGCTACACCTTC
v_call: TRBV28
d_call: -
clone_size: -
j_call: TRBJ1-2
cdr3_length: 19

cdr3_aa: CASASKGQLYGYTF
cdr3_nt: TGTGCCAGCGCTTCAAAGGGACAGCTCTATGGCTACACCTTC
v_call: TRBV19
d_call: TRBD1
clone_size: once
j_call: TRBJ1-2
cdr3_length: 14

cdr3_aa: CASSQDAGTSSYNEQFF
cdr3_nt: TGCGCCAGCAGCCAAGATGCCGGGACTAGCTCCTACAATGAGCAGTTCTTC
v_call: TRBV4-3
d_call: TRBD2
clone_size: -
j_call: TRBJ2-1
cdr3_length: 17

cdr3_aa: CASPGQGPRDTEAFF
cdr3_nt: TGTGCCAGCCCGGGACAGGGGCCGAGGGACACTGAAGCTTTCTTT
v_call: TRBV25-1
d_call: TRBD1
clone_size: -
j_call: TRBJ1-1
cdr3_length: 15

cdr3_aa: CASSYRAPGKAEAFF
cdr3_nt: TGTGCCAGCAGTTACCGAGCTCCAGGGAAGGCTGAAGCTTTCTTT
v_call: TRBV6-2/TRBV6-3
d_call: -
clone_size: -
j_call: TRBJ1-1
cdr3_length: 15

cdr3_aa: CASSFNRGDGYTF
cdr3_nt: TGTGCCAGCAGTTTTAACAGGGGGGATGGCTACACCTTC
v_call: TRBV7-2
d_call: TRBD1
clone_size: once
j_call: TRBJ1-2
cdr3_length: 13

cdr3_aa: CASSQREGYNEQFF
cdr3_nt: TGTGCCAGCAGCCAGCGGGAGGGCTACAATGAGCAGTTCTTC
v_call: TRBV5-4
d_call: TRBD2
clone_size: -
j_call: TRBJ2-1
cdr3_length: 14

cdr3_aa: CASSRQSQETQYF
cdr3_nt: TGTGCCAGCTCACGACAGAGTCAAGAGACCCAGTACTTC
v_call: TRBV18
d_call: -
clone_size: -
j_call: TRBJ2-5
cdr3_length: 13

cdr3_aa: CSVVFASGDTQYF
cdr3_nt: TGCAGCGTTGTATTCGCTAGCGGAGATACGCAGTATTTT
v_call: TRBV29-1
d_call: TRBD2
clone_size: once
j_call: TRBJ2-3
cdr3_length: 13

cdr3_aa: CASSMPGLNTEAFF
cdr3_nt: TGCGCCAGCAGCATGCCCGGGTTGAACACTGAAGCTTTCTTT
v_call: TRBV5-1
d_call: -
clone_size: -
j_call: TRBJ1-1
cdr3_length: 14

cdr3_aa: CACTGTSGSNTDTQYF
cdr3_nt: TGTGCCTGCACAGGGACTAGCGGGAGTAACACAGATACGCAGTATTTT
v_call: TRBV30
d_call: TRBD2
clone_size: -
j_call: TRBJ2-3
cdr3_length: 16

cdr3_aa: CASSENVEGHNEQFF
cdr3_nt: TGTGCCAGCAGTGAAAATGTGGAGGGGCACAATGAGCAGTTCTTC
v_call: TRBV6-1
d_call: -
clone_size: -
j_call: TRBJ2-1
cdr3_length: 15

cdr3_aa: CASSVGTAGPPLHF
cdr3_nt: TGTGCCAGCAGCGTAGGTACAGCGGGTCCCCCCCTCCACTTT
v_call: TRBV9
d_call: -
clone_size: -
j_call: TRBJ1-6
cdr3_length: 14

cdr3_aa: CATSREASGYNEQFF
cdr3_nt: TGTGCCACCAGCAGAGAGGCTAGCGGATACAATGAGCAGTTCTTC
v_call: TRBV15
d_call: TRBD2
clone_size: once
j_call: TRBJ2-1
cdr3_length: 15

cdr3_aa: CAWVQGAYYNEQFF
cdr3_nt: TGTGCCTGGGTCCAGGGGGCCTACTACAATGAGCAGTTCTTC
v_call: TRBV30
d_call: TRBD1
clone_size: -
j_call: TRBJ2-1
cdr3_length: 14

cdr3_aa: CASSLNSGGGETQYF
cdr3_nt: TGTGCCAGCAGCTTAAATTCGGGAGGGGGTGAGACCCAGTACTTC
v_call: TRBV7-2
d_call: TRBD2
clone_size: -
j_call: TRBJ2-5
cdr3_length: 15

cdr3_aa: CSAIRTDTQYF
cdr3_nt: TGCAGTGCTATTCGGACAGATACGCAGTATTTT
v_call: TRBV20-1
d_call: -
clone_size: -
j_call: TRBJ2-3
cdr3_length: 11

cdr3_aa: CASSPRTAEAFF
cdr3_nt: TGTGCCAGCAGCCCCCGGACAGCTGAAGCTTTCTTT
v_call: TRBV12-3/TRBV12-4
d_call: -
clone_size: -
j_call: TRBJ1-1
cdr3_length: 12

cdr3_aa: CASSTGTSGRNEQFF
cdr3_nt: TGTGCCAGCAGCACCGGGACTAGCGGGAGGAATGAGCAGTTCTTC
v_call: TRBV6-5
d_call: TRBD2
clone_size: -
j_call: TRBJ2-1
cdr3_length: 15

cdr3_aa: CASSPSQGGFEQFF
cdr3_nt: TGTGCCAGCAGCCCATCACAGGGTGGCTTTGAGCAGTTCTTC
v_call: TRBV3-1/TRBV3-2
d_call: -
clone_size: -
j_call: TRBJ2-1
cdr3_length: 14

cdr3_aa: CAIRPGQGTEAFF
cdr3_nt: TGTGCCATCAGGCCGGGACAGGGCACTGAAGCTTTCTTT
v_call: TRBV10-3
d_call: TRBD1
clone_size: -
j_call: TRBJ1-1
cdr3_length: 13

cdr3_aa: CASSPQGGYGYTF
cdr3_nt: TGTGCCAGCAGCCCCCAGGGAGGCTATGGCTACACCTTC
v_call: TRBV7-3
d_call: -
clone_size: -
j_call: TRBJ1-2
cdr3_length: 13

cdr3_aa: CSVDVGTGLPTGELFF
cdr3_nt: TGCAGCGTTGATGTCGGTACGGGATTGCCCACCGGGGAGCTGTTTTTT
v_call: TRBV29-1
d_call: -
clone_size: -
j_call: TRBJ2-2
cdr3_length: 16

cdr3_aa: CASSDGLAARNEQFF
cdr3_nt: TGTGCCAGCAGCGACGGGCTAGCGGCCCGGAATGAGCAGTTCTTC
v_call: TRBV9
d_call: TRBD2
clone_size: -
j_call: TRBJ2-1
cdr3_length: 15

cdr3_aa: CASSLTSYEQYF
cdr3_nt: TGTGCCAGCAGCTTAACTTCCTACGAGCAGTACTTC
v_call: TRBV7-8
d_call: -
clone_size: -
j_call: TRBJ2-7
cdr3_length: 12

cdr3_aa: CASSLGLGMTGELFF
cdr3_nt: TGCGCCAGCAGCTTGGGTCTAGGAATGACCGGGGAGCTGTTTTTT
v_call: TRBV5-1
d_call: -
clone_size: once
j_call: TRBJ2-2
cdr3_length: 15

cdr3_aa: CASSLAVHEQYF
cdr3_nt: TGCGCCAGCAGCTTGGCGGTCCACGAGCAGTACTTC
v_call: TRBV5-1
d_call: -
clone_size: once
j_call: TRBJ2-7
cdr3_length: 12

cdr3_aa: CATCWIGGKGETQYF
cdr3_nt: TGTGCCACCTGCTGGATAGGGGGAAAAGGAGAGACCCAGTACTTC
v_call: TRBV24-1
d_call: -
clone_size: -
j_call: TRBJ2-5
cdr3_length: 15

cdr3_aa: CAFPGQGGETQYF
cdr3_nt: TGTGCCTTCCCGGGACAGGGGGGAGAGACCCAGTACTTC
v_call: TRBV30
d_call: TRBD1
clone_size: -
j_call: TRBJ2-5
cdr3_length: 13

cdr3_aa: CASSLLPAGANTEAFF
cdr3_nt: TGTGCCAGCAGCCTACTACCGGCGGGTGCGAACACTGAAGCTTTCTTT
v_call: TRBV3-1/TRBV3-2
d_call: -
clone_size: -
j_call: TRBJ1-1
cdr3_length: 16

cdr3_aa: CAWSVLRGSGDTQYF
cdr3_nt: TGTGCCTGGAGTGTATTGCGGGGTTCGGGAGATACGCAGTATTTT
v_call: TRBV30
d_call: -
clone_size: -
j_call: TRBJ2-3
cdr3_length: 15

cdr3_aa: CASSWDRPVLRSQEQYF
cdr3_nt: TGTGCCAGCAGCTGGGACAGGCCCGTTTTGCGGAGTCAGGAGCAGTACTTC
v_call: TRBV27
d_call: TRBD1
clone_size: few
j_call: TRBJ2-7
cdr3_length: 17

cdr3_aa: CASSEAGPTDTQYF
cdr3_nt: TGTGCCAGCAGTGAAGCGGGGCCCACAGATACGCAGTATTTT
v_call: TRBV6-1
d_call: -
clone_size: -
j_call: TRBJ2-3
cdr3_length: 14

cdr3_aa: CASSPLGATNEKLFF
cdr3_nt: TGTGCCAGCAGCCCCCTCGGAGCGACTAATGAAAAACTGTTTTTT
v_call: TRBV9
d_call: -
clone_size: -
j_call: TRBJ1-4
cdr3_length: 15

cdr3_aa: CAESNTNYGNQPQHF
cdr3_nt: TGTGCCGAATCAAATACGAACTATGGCAATCAGCCCCAGCATTTT
v_call: TRBV28
d_call: -
clone_size: -
j_call: TRBJ1-5
cdr3_length: 15

cdr3_aa: CARRPSISGELFF
cdr3_nt: TGTGCCAGAAGGCCTAGCATCTCCGGGGAGCTGTTTTTT
v_call: TRBV30
d_call: -
clone_size: once
j_call: TRBJ2-2
cdr3_length: 13

cdr3_aa: CASRTPGLVAKNIQYF
cdr3_nt: TGTGCCAGCAGAACCCCGGGACTAGTTGCCAAAAACATTCAGTACTTC
v_call: TRBV2
d_call: TRBD2
clone_size: -
j_call: TRBJ2-4
cdr3_length: 16

cdr3_aa: CASSSSGSRGADTQYF
cdr3_nt: TGTGCCAGCAGCTCCAGCGGGAGTCGAGGAGCAGATACGCAGTATTTT
v_call: TRBV7-9
d_call: TRBD2
clone_size: -
j_call: TRBJ2-3
cdr3_length: 16

cdr3_aa: CASSRGGANTEAFF
cdr3_nt: TGTGCCAGCAGTAGAGGGGGCGCGAACACTGAAGCTTTCTTT
v_call: TRBV6-5
d_call: TRBD1
clone_size: -
j_call: TRBJ1-1
cdr3_length: 14

cdr3_aa: CASSRKGETNEKLFF
cdr3_nt: TGTGCCAGCAGCCGTAAAGGGGAAACTAATGAAAAACTGTTTTTT
v_call: TRBV5-6
d_call: -
clone_size: -
j_call: TRBJ1-4
cdr3_length: 15

cdr3_aa: CASSEIGTDRRYTF
cdr3_nt: TGTGCCAGCAGTGAAATCGGGACAGACCGTCGCTACACCTTC
v_call: TRBV6-1
d_call: TRBD1
clone_size: -
j_call: TRBJ1-2
cdr3_length: 14

cdr3_aa: CASSSGASGPHEQFF
cdr3_nt: TGCGCCAGCAGCAGCGGCGCTAGCGGGCCGCATGAGCAGTTCTTC
v_call: TRBV5-1
d_call: TRBD2
clone_size: once
j_call: TRBJ2-1
cdr3_length: 15

cdr3_aa: CASSLVGTSGTQQFF
cdr3_nt: TGTGCCAGCAGCTTAGTGGGGACTAGCGGGACCCAGCAGTTCTTC
v_call: TRBV7-3
d_call: TRBD2
clone_size: -
j_call: TRBJ2-1
cdr3_length: 15

cdr3_aa: CATSDHVSGATGELFF
cdr3_nt: TGTGCCACCAGTGATCACGTTAGCGGGGCCACCGGGGAGCTGTTTTTT
v_call: TRBV24-1
d_call: TRBD2
clone_size: -
j_call: TRBJ2-2
cdr3_length: 16

cdr3_aa: CASSPRVAKNIQYF
cdr3_nt: TGTGCCAGCAGCCCCCGGGTGGCCAAAAACATTCAGTACTTC
v_call: TRBV5-8
d_call: -
clone_size: -
j_call: TRBJ2-4
cdr3_length: 14

cdr3_aa: CASSEGASSYNEQFF
cdr3_nt: TGTGCCAGCAGCGAGGGGGCCAGCTCCTACAATGAGCAGTTCTTC
v_call: TRBV9
d_call: TRBD1
clone_size: -
j_call: TRBJ2-1
cdr3_length: 15